Sequencing of this TCR beta chain was carried out in a study of blood T cell repertoires in COVID-19. Background on the study: Acute and convalescent COVID-19 specimens originated in the United States, Italy and Spain. T cells, B-cell-depleted T cells, or PBMCs provided the cDNA or gDNA that served as material.

As handled by the study authors: Nucleated cell counts were estimated from reference gene primer amplification. Some clones are missing from TCRdb's copy, which holds only in-frame ones; the method was immunoSEQ multiplex PCR. For V, J and clone size, that table is used; D and trimming come from the DNA. Counted here are roughly 70,000 clones, about nine tenths occurring once; the ten biggest clones make up roughly 6.3%. Sequencing input: peripheral blood. This receptor was taken from a woman at least 80 years old with active COVID-19.

CDR3 DNA sequence: TGTGCCAGCTCACCCCCGGAGAGACTAGGGTATGGCTACACCTTC. Protein product: CASSPPERLGYGYTF. The chain links TRBV18 to TRBJ1-2, with D hard to call. Germline CDR1 KGHSH, CDR2 LQKENI. CDR3 length: 15 amino acids. V lost 3 bases and J 5 bases, leaving 16 bases between the germline ends.